These T cell receptor beta chains were read from a single sample in a study of cytotoxic CD8 clonotypes in ibrutinib-treated CLL. Here immunoSEQ multiplex PCR was the method, and the copy in TCRdb shows in-frame clones only, minus some. This sample has hundreds of thousands of clones, with roughly 74% found just once. The input for sequencing was PBMCs, taken after 24 months of ibrutinib treatment. The receptors derive from a human donor with chronic lymphocytic leukemia. Each CDR3 is given with its conserved first and last residue. Each record gives: D gene, clone size, J gene, V gene, CDR3 protein, CDR3 DNA. D genes are given only for firm matches. Clone size is given for some rows only: seen once, a few or many times, or a class if the clone is expanded.

>NA|NA|TRBJ2-1|TRBV29-1
CSVEGVSSATYNEQFF
TGCAGCGTTGAAGGGGTCTCTAGCGCTACCTACAATGAGCAGTTCTTC
>NA|few|TRBJ2-7|TRBV18
CASSPYAGGTRTEQYF
TGTGCCAGCTCACCATACGCAGGTGGCACAAGAACCGAGCAGTACTTC
>NA|NA|TRBJ2-1|TRBV27
CASSTAPSPYNEQFF
TGTGCCAGCAGCACCGCGCCTAGCCCCTACAATGAGCAGTTCTTC
>TRBD2|NA|TRBJ2-7|TRBV29-1
CSVEERLAGGSSYEQYF
TGCAGCGTTGAAGAACGACTAGCGGGAGGGAGCTCCTACGAGCAGTACTTC
>NA|NA|TRBJ2-7|TRBV7-9
CASSLEGLNEQYF
TGTGCCAGCAGCTTAGAGGGTCTCAACGAGCAGTACTTC
>TRBD1|NA|TRBJ1-2|TRBV27
CASSLGQGHYGYTF
TGTGCCAGCAGTTTAGGACAGGGGCACTATGGCTACACCTTC
>NA|many|TRBJ1-1|TRBV4-3
CASSQETGVYTEAFF
TGCGCCAGCAGCCAAGAAACGGGGGTATACACTGAAGCTTTCTTT
>TRBD2|NA|TRBJ2-1|TRBV6-1
CASSDGLAGNNEQFF
TGTGCCAGCAGTGACGGACTAGCGGGGAACAATGAGCAGTTCTTC
>TRBD1|NA|TRBJ2-3|TRBV2
CASSPGQGETDTQYF
TGTGCCAGCAGCCCGGGACAGGGAGAGACAGATACGCAGTATTTT
>TRBD1|NA|TRBJ2-6|TRBV7-8
CASSPRDQGAGGANVLTF
TGTGCCAGCAGCCCTAGAGACCAGGGGGCGGGTGGGGCCAACGTCCTGACTTTC
>TRBD1|NA|TRBJ1-5|TRBV30
CAWQTGTGYNQPQHF
TGTGCCTGGCAAACCGGGACAGGATATAATCAGCCCCAGCATTTT
>TRBD1|NA|TRBJ2-3|TRBV7-3
CASSRTGGAADTQYF
TGTGCCAGCAGCCGGACAGGGGGCGCCGCAGATACGCAGTATTTT
>TRBD2|NA|TRBJ2-1|TRBV29-1
CSVFGSPKTSGSNEQFF
TGCAGCGTTTTCGGCTCCCCGAAGACTAGCGGGAGCAATGAGCAGTTCTTC
>NA|few|TRBJ1-4|TRBV28
CASNGATNEKLFF
TGTGCCAGCAACGGGGCGACTAATGAAAAACTGTTTTTT
>NA|few|TRBJ1-1|TRBV7-8
CASSALSARENTEAFF
TGTGCCAGCAGCGCCCTTTCGGCCAGGGAGAACACTGAAGCTTTCTTT
>NA|NA|TRBJ2-3|TRBV19
CASSMSGDSGSPDTQYF
TGTGCCAGTAGTATGAGCGGGGACAGCGGGAGCCCAGATACGCAGTATTTT
>NA|once|TRBJ1-1|TRBV19
CASSLTGKAEAFF
TGTGCCAGTAGTTTAACAGGGAAGGCTGAAGCTTTCTTT
>TRBD1|NA|TRBJ2-5|TRBV11-1
CASSFPGTEETQYF
TGTGCCAGCAGCTTTCCCGGGACAGAAGAGACCCAGTACTTC
>NA|once|TRBJ1-5|TRBV4-2
CASSQDRDSNQPQHF
TGTGCCAGCAGCCAAGATCGGGATAGCAATCAGCCCCAGCATTTT
>NA|NA|TRBJ1-2|TRBV15
CATSRDVGTGAADTF
NA
>NA|NA|TRBJ1-2|TRBV28
CASSPRRVGYGYTF
TGTGCCAGCAGTCCCCGACGGGTGGGCTATGGCTACACCTTC
>NA|once|TRBJ2-3|TRBV19
CASSITQTSTDTQYF
TGTGCCAGTAGTATAACGCAGACTAGCACAGATACGCAGTATTTT
>NA|NA|TRBJ2-5|TRBV7-2
CASSSVIGQETQYF
TGTGCCAGCAGCTCAGTCATCGGACAAGAGACCCAGTACTTC
>NA|few|TRBJ2-1|TRBV30
CAWVRAAEQFF
TGTGCCTGGGTTCGAGCGGCTGAGCAGTTCTTC
>TRBD1|NA|TRBJ2-1|TRBV9
CASSAGQYNEQFF
TGTGCCAGCAGCGCGGGACAGTACAATGAGCAGTTCTTC
>TRBD2|NA|TRBJ2-7|TRBV5-4
CASSQTSGRTYEQYF
TGTGCCAGCAGCCAGACTAGCGGGAGAACCTACGAGCAGTACTTC
>TRBD1|NA|TRBJ1-1|TRBV4-3
CASSPRQGARNTEAFF
TGCGCCAGCAGCCCCCGACAGGGTGCGCGGAACACTGAAGCTTTCTTT
>TRBD2|once|TRBJ2-7|TRBV27
CASSAERGETSFPTEQYF
TGTGCCAGCAGCGCCGAACGTGGGGAGACTAGCTTTCCTACCGAGCAGTACTTC
>NA|NA|TRBJ1-1|TRBV18
CASSPGQNTEAFF
TGTGCCAGCTCACCGGGACAGAACACTGAAGCTTTCTTT
>NA|NA|TRBJ2-6|TRBV19
CASTTKSSGANVLTF
TGTGCCAGTACCACTAAGAGCTCTGGGGCCAACGTCCTGACTTTC
>NA|few|TRBJ2-1|TRBV2
CASTPWAREQFF
TGTGCCAGCACCCCCTGGGCTCGGGAGCAGTTCTTC
>NA|NA|TRBJ2-7|TRBV28
CASSRTPYEQYF
TGTGCCAGCAGCCGGACACCCTACGAGCAGTACTTC
>NA|NA|TRBJ1-2|TRBV7-2
CASSLDGGDYGYTF
TGTGCCAGCAGCTTAGATGGGGGGGACTATGGCTACACCTTC
>NA|NA|TRBJ2-2|TRBV27
CASRDSPGRNTGELFF
TGTGCCAGCAGGGACTCCCCCGGGAGGAACACCGGGGAGCTGTTTTTT
>TRBD2|NA|TRBJ2-3|TRBV5-1
CASRRGLAGGDTQYF
TGCGCCAGCAGGAGGGGACTAGCGGGAGGGGATACGCAGTATTTT
>NA|NA|TRBJ2-1|TRBV2
CATKGEGYNEQFF
TGTGCCACCAAGGGGGAGGGGTACAATGAGCAGTTCTTC
>TRBD1|few|TRBJ2-5|TRBV4-2
CASSPLRGSNQQQETQYF
TGTGCCAGCAGCCCCCTCAGGGGGAGTAATCAACAACAAGAGACCCAGTACTTC
>NA|NA|TRBJ2-3|TRBV27
CASSLWDGSTDTQYF
TGTGCCAGCAGTTTATGGGATGGGAGCACAGATACGCAGTATTTT
>NA|once|TRBJ2-7|TRBV9
CASSVRTPNNSYEQYF
TGTGCCAGCAGCGTAAGGACTCCAAACAACTCCTACGAGCAGTACTTC
>NA|NA|TRBJ1-2|TRBV6-5
CASRADIANYGYTF
TGTGCCAGCAGAGCTGACATAGCTAACTATGGCTACACCTTC
>TRBD1|NA|TRBJ1-2|TRBV14
CASSQDNRGGYTF
TGTGCCAGCAGCCAAGACAACAGGGGTGGCTACACCTTC
>NA|few|TRBJ1-5|TRBV28
CASSLGNQPQHF
TGTGCCAGCAGTTTAGGGAATCAGCCCCAGCATTTT
>NA|NA|TRBJ2-2|TRBV6-6
CASELGGPNTGELFF
TGTGCCAGCGAACTTGGAGGGCCTAACACCGGGGAGCTGTTTTTT